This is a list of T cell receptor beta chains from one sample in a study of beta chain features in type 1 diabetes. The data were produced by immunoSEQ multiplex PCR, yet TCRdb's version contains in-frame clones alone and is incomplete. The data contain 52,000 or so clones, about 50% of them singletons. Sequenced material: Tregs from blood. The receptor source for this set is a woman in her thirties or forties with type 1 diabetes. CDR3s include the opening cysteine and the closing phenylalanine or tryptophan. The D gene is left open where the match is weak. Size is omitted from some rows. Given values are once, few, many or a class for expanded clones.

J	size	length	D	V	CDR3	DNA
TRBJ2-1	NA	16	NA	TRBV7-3	CASSAIASGASDEQFF	TGTGCCAGCAGCGCGATCGCTTCGGGAGCGAGTGATGAGCAGTTCTTC
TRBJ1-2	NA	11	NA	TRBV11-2	CASSPREGYTF	TGTGCCAGCAGCCCCAGGGAAGGCTACACCTTC
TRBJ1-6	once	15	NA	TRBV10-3	CAISESIGGGSPLHF	TGTGCCATCAGTGAGAGTATCGGGGGAGGATCACCCCTCCACTTT
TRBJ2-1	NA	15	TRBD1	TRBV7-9	CASSFGQAAYNEQFF	TGTGCCAGCAGCTTTGGACAGGCGGCCTACAATGAGCAGTTCTTC
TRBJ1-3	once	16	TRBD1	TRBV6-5	CASSYSKTGTRNTIYF	TGTGCCAGCAGTTACTCCAAGACAGGGACAAGAAACACCATATATTTT
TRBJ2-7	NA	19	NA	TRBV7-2	CASSSSKLRGYLSGHEQYF	TGTGCCAGCAGTTCCTCGAAACTGCGGGGCTATTTGTCTGGCCACGAGCAGTACTTC
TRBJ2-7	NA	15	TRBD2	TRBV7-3	CASSLRAGPTYEQYF	TGTGCCAGCAGCCTTAGAGCGGGACCTACCTACGAGCAGTACTTC
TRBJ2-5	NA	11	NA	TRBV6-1	CASRAHREQYF	TGTGCCAGCAGAGCCCACAGAGAGCAGTACTTC
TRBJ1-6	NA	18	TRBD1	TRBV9	CASSVRRDRDSYNSPLHF	TGTGCCAGCAGCGTCCGCCGGGACAGAGACTCCTATAATTCACCCCTCCACTTT
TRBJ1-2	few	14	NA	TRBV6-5	CASSSGSDFYGYTF	TGTGCCAGCAGTTCGGGGTCGGACTTCTATGGCTACACCTTC
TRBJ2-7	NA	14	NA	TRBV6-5	CASSYRQAAYEQYF	TGTGCCAGCAGTTACAGGCAGGCCGCCTACGAGCAGTACTTC
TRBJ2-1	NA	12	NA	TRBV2	CASRDIYNEQFF	TGTGCCAGCAGAGACATCTACAATGAGCAGTTCTTC
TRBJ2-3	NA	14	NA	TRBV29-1	CSVPLREAGDTQYF	TGCAGCGTGCCATTGAGGGAGGCTGGGGATACGCAGTATTTT
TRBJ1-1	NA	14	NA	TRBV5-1	CASRPQGLNTEAFF	TGCGCCAGCAGGCCTCAGGGGTTGAACACTGAAGCTTTCTTT
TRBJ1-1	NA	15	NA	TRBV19	CASSLIGQPNTEAFF	TGTGCCAGTAGTTTAATCGGACAGCCGAACACTGAAGCTTTCTTT
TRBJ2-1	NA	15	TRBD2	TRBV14	CASSQYQAGAHEQFF	TGTGCCAGCAGCCAATATCAGGCGGGAGCCCATGAGCAGTTCTTC
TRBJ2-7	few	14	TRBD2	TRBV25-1	CASSVAGVAYEQYF	TGTGCCAGCAGTGTGGCGGGAGTTGCCTACGAGCAGTACTTC
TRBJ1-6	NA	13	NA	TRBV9	CASRWGDNSPLHF	TGTGCCAGCAGGTGGGGGGACAATTCACCCCTCCACTTT
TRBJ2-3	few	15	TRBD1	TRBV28	CASSLNRGYTDTQYF	TGTGCCAGCAGTTTGAACAGGGGCTACACAGATACGCAGTATTTT
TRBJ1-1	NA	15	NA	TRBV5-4	CASRPRSGVNTEAFF	TGTGCCAGCAGGCCTCGGAGCGGGGTTAACACTGAAGCTTTCTTT
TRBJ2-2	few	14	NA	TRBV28	CASSLTGRTGELFF	TGTGCCAGCAGTTTAACAGGGCGCACCGGGGAGCTGTTTTTT
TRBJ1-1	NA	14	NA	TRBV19	CASTSWGGALAAFF	TGTGCCAGTACCTCCTGGGGGGGGGCCCTGGCAGCTTTCTTT
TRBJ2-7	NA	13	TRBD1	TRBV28	CASAGTGPYEQYF	TGTGCCAGCGCCGGGACAGGGCCCTACGAGCAGTACTTC
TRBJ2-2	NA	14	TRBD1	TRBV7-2	CASSFGTGAGELFF	TGTGCCAGCAGCTTCGGGACAGGGGCCGGGGAGCTGTTTTTT
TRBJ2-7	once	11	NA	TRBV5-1	CASSSPREQYF	TGCGCCAGCAGCTCCCCTCGCGAGCAGTACTTC
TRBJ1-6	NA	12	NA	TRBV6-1	CASTRQSSPLHF	TGTGCCAGCACGAGACAGTCTTCACCCCTCCACTTT